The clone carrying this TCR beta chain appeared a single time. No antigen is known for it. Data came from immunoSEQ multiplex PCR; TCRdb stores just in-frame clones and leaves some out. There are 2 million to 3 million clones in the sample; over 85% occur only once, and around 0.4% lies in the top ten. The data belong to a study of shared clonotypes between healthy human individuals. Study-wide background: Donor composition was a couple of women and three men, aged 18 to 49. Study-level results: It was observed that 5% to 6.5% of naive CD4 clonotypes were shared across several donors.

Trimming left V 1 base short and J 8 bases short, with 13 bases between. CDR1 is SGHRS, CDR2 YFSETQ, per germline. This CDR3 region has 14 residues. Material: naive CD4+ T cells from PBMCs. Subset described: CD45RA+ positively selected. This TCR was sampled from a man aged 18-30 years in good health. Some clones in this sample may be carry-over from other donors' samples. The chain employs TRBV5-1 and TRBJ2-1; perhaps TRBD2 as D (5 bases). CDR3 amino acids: CASSLLLASDEQFF. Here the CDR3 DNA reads TGCGCCAGCAGCTTGCTCCTAGCAAGCGATGAGCAGTTCTTC.